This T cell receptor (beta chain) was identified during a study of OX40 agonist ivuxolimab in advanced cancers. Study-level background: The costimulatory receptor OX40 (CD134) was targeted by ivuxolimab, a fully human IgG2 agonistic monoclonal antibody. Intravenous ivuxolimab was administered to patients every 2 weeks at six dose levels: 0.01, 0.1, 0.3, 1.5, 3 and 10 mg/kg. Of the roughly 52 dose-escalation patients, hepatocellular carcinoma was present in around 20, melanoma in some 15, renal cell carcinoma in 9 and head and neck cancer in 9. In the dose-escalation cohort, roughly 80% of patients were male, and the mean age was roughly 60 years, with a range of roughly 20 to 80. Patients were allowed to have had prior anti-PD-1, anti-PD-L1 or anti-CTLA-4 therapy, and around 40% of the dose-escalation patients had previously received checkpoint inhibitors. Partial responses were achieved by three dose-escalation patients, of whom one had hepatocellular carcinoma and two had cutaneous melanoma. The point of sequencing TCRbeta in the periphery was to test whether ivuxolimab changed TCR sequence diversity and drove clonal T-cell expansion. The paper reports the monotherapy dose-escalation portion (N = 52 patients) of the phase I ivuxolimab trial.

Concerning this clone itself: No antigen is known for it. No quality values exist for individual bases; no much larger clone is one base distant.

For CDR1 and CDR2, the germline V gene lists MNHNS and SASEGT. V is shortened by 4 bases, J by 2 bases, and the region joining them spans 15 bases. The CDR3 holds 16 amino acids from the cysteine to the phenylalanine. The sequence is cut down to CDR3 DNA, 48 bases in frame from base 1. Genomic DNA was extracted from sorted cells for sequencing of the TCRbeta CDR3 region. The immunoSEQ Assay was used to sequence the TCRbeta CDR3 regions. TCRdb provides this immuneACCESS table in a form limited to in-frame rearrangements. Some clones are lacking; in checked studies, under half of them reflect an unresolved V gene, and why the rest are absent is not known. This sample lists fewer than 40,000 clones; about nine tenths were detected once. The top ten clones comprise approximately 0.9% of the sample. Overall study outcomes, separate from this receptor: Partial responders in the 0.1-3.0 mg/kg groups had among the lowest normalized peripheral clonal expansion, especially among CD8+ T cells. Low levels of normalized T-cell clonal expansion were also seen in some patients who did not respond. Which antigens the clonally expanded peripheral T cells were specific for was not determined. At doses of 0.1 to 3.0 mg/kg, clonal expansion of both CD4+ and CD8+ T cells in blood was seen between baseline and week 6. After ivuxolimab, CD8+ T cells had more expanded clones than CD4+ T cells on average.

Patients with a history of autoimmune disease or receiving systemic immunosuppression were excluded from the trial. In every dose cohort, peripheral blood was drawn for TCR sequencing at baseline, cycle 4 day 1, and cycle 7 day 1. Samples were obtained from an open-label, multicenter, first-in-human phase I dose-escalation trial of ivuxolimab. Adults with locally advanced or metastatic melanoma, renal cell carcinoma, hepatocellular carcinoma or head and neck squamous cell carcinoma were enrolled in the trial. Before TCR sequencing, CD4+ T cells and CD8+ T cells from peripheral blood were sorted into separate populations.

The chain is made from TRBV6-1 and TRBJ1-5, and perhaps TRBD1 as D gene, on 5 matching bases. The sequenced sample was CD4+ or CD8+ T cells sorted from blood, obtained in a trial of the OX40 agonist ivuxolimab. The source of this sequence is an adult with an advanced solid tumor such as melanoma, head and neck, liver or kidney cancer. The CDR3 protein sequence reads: CASSGGGRSGNQPQHF. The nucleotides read TGTGCCAGCAGTGGGGGGGGAAGGTCGGGCAATCAGCCCCAGCATTTT.